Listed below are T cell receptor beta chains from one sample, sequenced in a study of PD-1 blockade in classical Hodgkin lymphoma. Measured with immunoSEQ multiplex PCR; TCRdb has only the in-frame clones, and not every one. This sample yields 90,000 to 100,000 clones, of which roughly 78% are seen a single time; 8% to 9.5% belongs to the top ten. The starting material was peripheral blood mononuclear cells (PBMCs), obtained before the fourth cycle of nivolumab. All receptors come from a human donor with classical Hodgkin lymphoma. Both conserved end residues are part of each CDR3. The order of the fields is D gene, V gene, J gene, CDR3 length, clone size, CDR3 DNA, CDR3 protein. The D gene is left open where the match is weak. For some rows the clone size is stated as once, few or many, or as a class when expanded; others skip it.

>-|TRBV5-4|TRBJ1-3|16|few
TGTGCCAGCAGCTCAGACCCCACGGGAAGTGGAAACACCATATATTTT
CASSSDPTGSGNTIYF
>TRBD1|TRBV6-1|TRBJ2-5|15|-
TGTGCCAGCAGTGTCTTGACAGGGGGTTTTGAGACCCAGTACTTC
CASSVLTGGFETQYF
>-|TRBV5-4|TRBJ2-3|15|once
TGTGCCAGCAGCTCTGGAGGGGGGGATGCAGATACGCAGTATTTT
CASSSGGGDADTQYF
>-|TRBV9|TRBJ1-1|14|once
TGTGCCAGCAGCCCGTCTGGGCAGAACACTGAAGCTTTCTTT
CASSPSGQNTEAFF
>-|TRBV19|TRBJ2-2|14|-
TGTGCCAGTAGCCGGGGGCCCAACACCGGGGAGCTGTTTTTT
CASSRGPNTGELFF
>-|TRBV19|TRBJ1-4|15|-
TGTGCCAGTAGTATCGTTGTGGGTGGTAATGAAAAACTGTTTTTT
CASSIVVGGNEKLFF
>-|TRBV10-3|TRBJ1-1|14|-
TGTGCCATCAGTGAGTCCAGGGGGAACACTGAAGCTTTCTTT
CAISESRGNTEAFF
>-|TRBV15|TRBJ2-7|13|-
TGTGCCACCAGCCATGGGTCCCCCCACGAGCAGTACTTC
CATSHGSPHEQYF
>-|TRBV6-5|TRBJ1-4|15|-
TGTGCCAGCAGTTACACTACTGAATTAAATGAAAAACTGTTTTTT
CASSYTTELNEKLFF
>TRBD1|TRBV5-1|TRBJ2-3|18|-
TGCGCCAGCAGCTTCCCCACCACCCAGGGGGCGCGGACAGATACGCAGTATTTT
CASSFPTTQGARTDTQYF
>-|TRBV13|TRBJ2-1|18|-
TGTGCCAGCAGCTCACCCTATTCGAGCGGACTTATGTACAATGAGCAGTTCTTC
CASSSPYSSGLMYNEQFF
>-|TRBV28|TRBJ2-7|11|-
TGTGCCAGCAGTAACCGACAGAGACAGTACTTC
CASSNRQRQYF
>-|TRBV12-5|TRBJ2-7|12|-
TGTGCTAGTGGTAAGCCCCTCGCCGAGCAGTACTTC
CASGKPLAEQYF
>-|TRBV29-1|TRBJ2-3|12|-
TGCAGCGTTGATCCGGCTGGGGATACGCAGTATTTT
CSVDPAGDTQYF
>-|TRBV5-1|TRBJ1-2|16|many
TGCGCCAGCAGCTCCCCCGAACCCGGGGGCCCCTATGGCTACACCTTC
CASSSPEPGGPYGYTF
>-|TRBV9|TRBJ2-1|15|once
TGTGCCAGCAGCGTAGGGGGGACAACCTACAATGAGCAGTTCTTC
CASSVGGTTYNEQFF
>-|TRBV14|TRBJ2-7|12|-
TGTGCCAGCAGTCGGAGCTCCTACGAGCAGTACTTC
CASSRSSYEQYF
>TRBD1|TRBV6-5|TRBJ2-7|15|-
TGTGCCAGCAGTAAGAGACAGGGAAGCTCCTACGAGCAGTACTTC
CASSKRQGSSYEQYF
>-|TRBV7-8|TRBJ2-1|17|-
TGTGCCAGCAGCTTAGGTCCAGGAGCGTTTTTCGGGGATGAGCAGTTCTTC
CASSLGPGAFFGDEQFF
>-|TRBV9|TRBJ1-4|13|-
TGTGCCAGCAGTCGAGGGACCAATGAAAAACTGTTTTTT
CASSRGTNEKLFF
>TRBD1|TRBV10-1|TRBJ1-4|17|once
TGCGCCAGCAGTGAGGAAGAGGACAGGTCGGCTAATGAAAAACTGTTTTTT
CASSEEEDRSANEKLFF
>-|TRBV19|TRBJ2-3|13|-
TGTGCCAGTAGTATAGCAGGGTGGTATACGCAGTATTTT
CASSIAGWYTQYF
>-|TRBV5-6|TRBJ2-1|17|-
TGTGCCAGCAGCGTAGTTGGGGCCGGGATTCCTTACAATGAGCAGTTCTTC
CASSVVGAGIPYNEQFF
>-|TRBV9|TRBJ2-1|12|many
TGTGCCAGCAGCACCCAGGGTTATGAGCAGTTCTTC
CASSTQGYEQFF
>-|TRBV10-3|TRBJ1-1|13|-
TGTGCCATCTTACGACAGGCTAACACTGAAGCTTTCTTT
CAILRQANTEAFF
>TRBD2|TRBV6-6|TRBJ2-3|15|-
TGTGCCAGCAGAAAAGGGACTAGCACCACAGATACGCAGTATTTT
CASRKGTSTTDTQYF
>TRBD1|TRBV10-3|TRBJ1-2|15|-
TGTGCCAGCACCCAGATCGGGACAGGGCAATATGGCTACACCTTC
CASTQIGTGQYGYTF
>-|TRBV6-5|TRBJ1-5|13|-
TGTGCCAGCAGTTACGGAGGGGTTCAGCCCCAGCATTTT
CASSYGGVQPQHF
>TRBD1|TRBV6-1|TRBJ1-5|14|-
TGTGCCAGCAGCGTAGACAGGGTTTATCAGCCCCAGCATTTT
CASSVDRVYQPQHF
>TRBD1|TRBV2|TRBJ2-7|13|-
TGTGCCAGCAAATGGGACAGGGGAAGCGAGCAGTACTTC
CASKWDRGSEQYF
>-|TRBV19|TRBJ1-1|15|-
TGTGCCAGTAGTATACCGGGACGGATGAACACTGAAGCTTTCTTT
CASSIPGRMNTEAFF
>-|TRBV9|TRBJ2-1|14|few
TGTGCCAGCAGCGGCTACCGAGGGCCAGAGGAGCAGTTCTTC
CASSGYRGPEEQFF
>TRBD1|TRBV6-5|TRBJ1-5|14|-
TGTGCCAGCAGTTACGACAGGGGAAGTCAGCCCCAGCATTTT
CASSYDRGSQPQHF
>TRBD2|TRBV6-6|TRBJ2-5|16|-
TGTGCCAGCAGGCGGCCTCTAGCGGGAGGGCGAGAGACCCAGTACTTC
CASRRPLAGGRETQYF
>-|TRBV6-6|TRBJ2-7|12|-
TGTGCCAGCAGACACGGGGCTGGCGAGCAGTACTTC
CASRHGAGEQYF
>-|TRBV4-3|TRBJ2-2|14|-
TGCGCCAGCAGCCAAGACCGACTTGGCCGGGAGCTGTTTTTT
CASSQDRLGRELFF
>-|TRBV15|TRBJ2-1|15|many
TGTGCCACCAGCAGAGCGGGTGCAAGAATCAATGAGCAGTTCTTC
CATSRAGARINEQFF
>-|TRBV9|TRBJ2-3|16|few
TGTGCCAGCAGCGTAGTGGGTAGCGGTGTTGGGGATACGCAGTATTTT
CASSVVGSGVGDTQYF
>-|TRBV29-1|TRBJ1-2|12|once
TGCAGCGTTGTCCGTGGGAACTATGGCTACACCTTC
CSVVRGNYGYTF
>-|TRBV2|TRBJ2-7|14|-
TGTGCCAGCAGCGAACAAGGAGGACCCTACGAGCAGTACTTC
CASSEQGGPYEQYF
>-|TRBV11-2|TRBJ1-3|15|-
TGTGCCAGCAGCTTATGGGGTGGAGCTGGAAACACCATATATTTT
CASSLWGGAGNTIYF
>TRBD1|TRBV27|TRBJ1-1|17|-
TGTGCCAGCAGTGCCGGGACAGGGGGCTGGAGAAGGTCTGAAGCTTTCTTT
CASSAGTGGWRRSEAFF
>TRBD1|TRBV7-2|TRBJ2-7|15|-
TGTGCCAGCAGTTCCACCGGGACAGAAACCTACGAGCAGTACTTC
CASSSTGTETYEQYF
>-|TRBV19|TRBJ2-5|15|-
TGTGCCAGTAGTATGGAAGGCGTGGGCGGTGAGACCCAGTACTTC
CASSMEGVGGETQYF
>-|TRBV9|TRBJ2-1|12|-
TGTGCCAGCAGCGTAGTGAACGGTGAGCAGTTCTTC
CASSVVNGEQFF
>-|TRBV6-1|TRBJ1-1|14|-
TGTGCCAGCAGTGTTCTTTACCGAGCCACTGAAGCTTTCTTT
CASSVLYRATEAFF
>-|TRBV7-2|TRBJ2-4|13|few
TGTGGGGGCCAGCTTAGGGCCAAAAACATTCAGTACTTC
CGGQLRAKNIQYF
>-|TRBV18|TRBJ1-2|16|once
TGTGCCAGCTCACCATCGGCAGGTACGACCACCTATGGCTACACCTTC
CASSPSAGTTTYGYTF
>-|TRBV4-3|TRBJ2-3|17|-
TGCGCCAGCAGCCAAGATACGGGGGGACAGGGCACAGATACGCAGTATTTT
CASSQDTGGQGTDTQYF
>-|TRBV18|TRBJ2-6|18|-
TGTGCCAGCTCACCGGACAGTAAGGCCCTTTTGGGGGCCAACGTCCTGACTTTC
CASSPDSKALLGANVLTF
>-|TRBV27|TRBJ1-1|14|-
TGTGCCAGCACCCGCCCCGGAGGGACTTCTGAAGCTTTCTTT
CASTRPGGTSEAFF
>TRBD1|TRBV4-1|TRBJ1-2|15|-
TGCGCCAGCAGCCTCGGACAGGGGGCAGGATATGGCTACACCTTC
CASSLGQGAGYGYTF
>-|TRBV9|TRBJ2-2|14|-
TGTGCCAGCAGTTCAGGAAGTCTGGCCGGGGAGCTGTTTTTT
CASSSGSLAGELFF
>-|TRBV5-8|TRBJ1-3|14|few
TGTGCCAGCAGACACCCCGGGGGTGGAAACACCATATATTTT
CASRHPGGGNTIYF
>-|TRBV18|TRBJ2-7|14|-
TGTGCCAGCTCACCACTTATTAGAACTAACGAGCAGTACTTC
CASSPLIRTNEQYF
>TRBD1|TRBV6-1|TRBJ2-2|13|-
TGTGCCAGCAGTCCAGGGGGCGGCGGGGAGCTGTTTTTT
CASSPGGGGELFF